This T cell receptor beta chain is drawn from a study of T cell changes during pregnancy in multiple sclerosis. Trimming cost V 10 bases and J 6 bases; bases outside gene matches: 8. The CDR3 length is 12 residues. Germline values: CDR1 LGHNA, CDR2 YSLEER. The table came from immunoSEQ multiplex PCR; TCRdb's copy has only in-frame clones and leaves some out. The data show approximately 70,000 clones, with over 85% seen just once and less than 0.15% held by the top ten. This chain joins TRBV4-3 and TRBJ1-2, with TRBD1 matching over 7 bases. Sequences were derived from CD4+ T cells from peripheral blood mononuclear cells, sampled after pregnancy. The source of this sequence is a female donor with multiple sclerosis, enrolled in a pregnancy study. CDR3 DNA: TGCGCCAACAGTGAAGGGACAGATGGCTACACCTTC. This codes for CANSEGTDGYTF.